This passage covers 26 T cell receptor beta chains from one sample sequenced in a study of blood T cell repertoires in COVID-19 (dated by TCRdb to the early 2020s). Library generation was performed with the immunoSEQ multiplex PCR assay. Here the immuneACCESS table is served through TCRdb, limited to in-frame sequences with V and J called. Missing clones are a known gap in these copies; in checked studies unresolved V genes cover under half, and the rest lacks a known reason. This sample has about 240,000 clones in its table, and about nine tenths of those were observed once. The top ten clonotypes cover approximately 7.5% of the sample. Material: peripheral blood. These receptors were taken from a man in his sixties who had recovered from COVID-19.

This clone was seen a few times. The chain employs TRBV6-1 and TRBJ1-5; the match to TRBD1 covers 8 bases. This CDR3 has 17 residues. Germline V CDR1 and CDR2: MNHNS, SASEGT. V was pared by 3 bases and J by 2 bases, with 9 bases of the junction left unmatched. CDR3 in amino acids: CASSDRLTGDGNQPQHF. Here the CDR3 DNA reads TGTGCCAGCAGTGACCGACTGACAGGGGACGGCAATCAGCCCCAGCATTTT.

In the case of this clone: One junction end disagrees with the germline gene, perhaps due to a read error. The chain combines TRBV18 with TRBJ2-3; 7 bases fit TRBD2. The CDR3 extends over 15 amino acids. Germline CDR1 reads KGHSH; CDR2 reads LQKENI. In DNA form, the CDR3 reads TGTGCCAGCTCCCCACGGGGGGTAAGCACAGATACGCAGTATTTT. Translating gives CASSPRGVSTDTQYF.

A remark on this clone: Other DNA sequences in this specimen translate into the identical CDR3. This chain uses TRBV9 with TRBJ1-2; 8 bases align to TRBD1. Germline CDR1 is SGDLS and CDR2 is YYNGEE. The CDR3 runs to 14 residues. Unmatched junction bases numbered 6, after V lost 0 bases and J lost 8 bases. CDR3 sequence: CASSVDPGGAGYTF. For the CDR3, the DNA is TGTGCCAGCAGCGTAGACCCAGGGGGCGCGGGCTACACCTTC.

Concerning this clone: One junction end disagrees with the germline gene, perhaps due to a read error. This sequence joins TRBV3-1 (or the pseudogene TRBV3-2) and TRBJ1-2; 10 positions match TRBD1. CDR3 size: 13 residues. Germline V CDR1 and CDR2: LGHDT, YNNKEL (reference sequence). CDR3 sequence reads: CASSQVDRGRSTF. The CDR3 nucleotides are TGTGCCAGCAGCCAAGTTGACAGGGGGCGATCAACGTTC.

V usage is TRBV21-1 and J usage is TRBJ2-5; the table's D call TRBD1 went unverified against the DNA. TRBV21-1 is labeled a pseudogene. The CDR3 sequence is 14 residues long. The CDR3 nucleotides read TGTGCCAGCAGCGAACGACAGCTCCAAGAGACCCAGTACTTC. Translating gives CASSERQLQETQYF.

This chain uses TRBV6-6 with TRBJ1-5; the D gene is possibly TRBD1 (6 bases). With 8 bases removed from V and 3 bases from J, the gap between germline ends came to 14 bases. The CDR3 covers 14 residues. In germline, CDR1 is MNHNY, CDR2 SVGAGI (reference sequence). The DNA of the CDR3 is TGTGCCAGCGGAAGACAGGACTCCAATCAGCCCCAGCATTTT. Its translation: CASGRQDSNQPQHF.

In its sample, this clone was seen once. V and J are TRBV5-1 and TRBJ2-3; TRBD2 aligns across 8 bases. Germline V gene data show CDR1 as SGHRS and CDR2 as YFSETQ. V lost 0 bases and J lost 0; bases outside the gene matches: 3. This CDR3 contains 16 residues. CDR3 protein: CASSLGLASSTDTQYF. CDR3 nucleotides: TGCGCCAGCAGCTTGGGACTAGCGTCTAGCACAGATACGCAGTATTTT.

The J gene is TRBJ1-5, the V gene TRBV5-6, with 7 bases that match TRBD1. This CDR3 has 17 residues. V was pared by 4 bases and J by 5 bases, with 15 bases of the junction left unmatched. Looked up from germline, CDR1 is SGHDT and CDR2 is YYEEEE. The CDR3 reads CASSERLTGKVDQPQHF. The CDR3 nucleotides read TGTGCCAGCAGCGAAAGATTGACAGGGAAGGTTGATCAGCCCCAGCATTTT. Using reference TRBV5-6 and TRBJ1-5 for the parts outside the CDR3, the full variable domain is DAGVTQSPTHLIKTRGQQVTLRCSPKSGHDTVSWYQQALGQGPQFIFQYYEEEERQRGNFPDRFSGHQFPNYSSELNVNALLLGDSALYLCASSERLTGKVDQPQHFGDGTRLSIL.

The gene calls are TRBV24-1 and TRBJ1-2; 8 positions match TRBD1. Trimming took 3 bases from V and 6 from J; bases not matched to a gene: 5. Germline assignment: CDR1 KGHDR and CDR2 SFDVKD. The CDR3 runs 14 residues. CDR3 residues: CATSDTDRVDGYTF. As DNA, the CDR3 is TGTGCCACCAGTGATACGGACAGGGTGGATGGCTACACCTTC.

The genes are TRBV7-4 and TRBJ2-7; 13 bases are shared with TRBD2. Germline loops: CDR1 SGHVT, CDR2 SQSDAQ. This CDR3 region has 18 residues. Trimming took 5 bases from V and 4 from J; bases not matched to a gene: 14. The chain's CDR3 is CASSQGPGLAGDLYEQYV. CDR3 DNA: TGTGCCAGCAGCCAGGGGCCAGGACTAGCGGGGGACCTATACGAGCAGTACGTC.

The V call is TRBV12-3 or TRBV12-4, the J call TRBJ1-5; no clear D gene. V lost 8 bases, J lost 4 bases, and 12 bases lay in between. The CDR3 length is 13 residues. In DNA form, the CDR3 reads TGTGCCAGCTCTAGGCGGGAAAATCAGCCCCAGCATTTT. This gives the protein CASSRRENQPQHF.

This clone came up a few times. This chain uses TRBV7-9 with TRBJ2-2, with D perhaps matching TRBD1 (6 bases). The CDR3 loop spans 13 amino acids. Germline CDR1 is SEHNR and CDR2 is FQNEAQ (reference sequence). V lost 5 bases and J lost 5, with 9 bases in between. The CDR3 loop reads CASSIQGTGELFF. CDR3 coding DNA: TGTGCCAGCAGCATACAGGGTACCGGGGAGCTGTTTTTT.

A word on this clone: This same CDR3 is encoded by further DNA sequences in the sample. CDR3 coding DNA: TGTGCCAGCAGTGAAGGTCGCAGGAATTCACCCCTCCACTTT. It specifies CASSEGRRNSPLHF. The chain combines TRBV2 with TRBJ1-6; the D is unclear. V was shortened by 1 base and J by 7 bases, with 8 bases between the two germline ends. The CDR3 length is 14 residues. Germline CDR1 is SNHLY and CDR2 is FYNNEI.

This chain's CDR3 is CASSDIRTNEKLFF. Written as DNA, the CDR3 is TGTGCCAGCAGTGACATTCGGACTAATGAAAAACTGTTTTTT. V and J are TRBV2 and TRBJ1-4; D is ambiguous. The V gene's germline CDR1 is SNHLY and CDR2 FYNNEI. V was shortened by 3 bases and J by 2 bases, with 7 bases between the two germline ends. The CDR3 consists of 14 residues.

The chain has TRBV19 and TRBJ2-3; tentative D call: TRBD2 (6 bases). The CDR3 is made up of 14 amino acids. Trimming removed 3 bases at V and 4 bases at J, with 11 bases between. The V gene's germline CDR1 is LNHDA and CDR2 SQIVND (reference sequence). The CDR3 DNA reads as TGTGCCAGTAGTATTCGACGCGGGGCAGATACGCAGTATTTT. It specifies CASSIRRGADTQYF.

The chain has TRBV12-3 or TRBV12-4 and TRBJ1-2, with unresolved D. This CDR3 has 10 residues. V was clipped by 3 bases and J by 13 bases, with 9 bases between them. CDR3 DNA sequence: TGTGCCAGCAGTTTCAGGCGGGGCACCTTC. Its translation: CASSFRRGTF.

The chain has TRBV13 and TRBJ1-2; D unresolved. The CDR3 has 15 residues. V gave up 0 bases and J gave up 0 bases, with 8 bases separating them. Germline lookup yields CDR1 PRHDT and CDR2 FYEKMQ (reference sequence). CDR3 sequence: CASSLGPGSNYGYTF. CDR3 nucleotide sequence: TGTGCCAGCAGCTTAGGTCCGGGATCTAACTATGGCTACACCTTC.

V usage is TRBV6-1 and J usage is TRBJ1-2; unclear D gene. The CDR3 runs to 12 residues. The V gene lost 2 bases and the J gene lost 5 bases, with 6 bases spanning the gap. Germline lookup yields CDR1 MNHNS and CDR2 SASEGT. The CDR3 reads CASSELAYGYTF. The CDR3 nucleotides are TGTGCCAGCAGTGAATTAGCGTATGGCTACACCTTC.

CDR3 DNA sequence: TGTGCCAGCAGGATCACTAGCCGCGGCACAGATACGCAGTATTTT. It is translated as CASRITSRGTDTQYF. J is TRBJ2-3 and V is TRBV2, with D maybe TRBD2 (6 bases). Trimming removed 6 bases at V and 1 base at J, with 14 bases between. Germline values: CDR1 SNHLY, CDR2 FYNNEI. This CDR3 is 15 amino acids long. The whole variable domain, remainder taken from reference TRBV2 and TRBJ2-3, is EPEVTQTPSHQVTQMGQEVILRCVPISNHLYFYWYRQILGQKVEFLVSFYNNEISEKSEIFDDQFSVERPDGSNFTLKIRSTKLEDSAMYFCASRITSRGTDTQYFGPGTRLTVL.

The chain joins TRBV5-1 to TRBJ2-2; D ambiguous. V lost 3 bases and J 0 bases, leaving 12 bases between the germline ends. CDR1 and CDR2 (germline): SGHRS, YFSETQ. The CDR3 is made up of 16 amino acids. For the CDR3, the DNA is TGCGCCAGCAGCTCGAACAGAAGATCGAACACCGGGGAGCTGTTTTTT. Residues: CASSSNRRSNTGELFF.

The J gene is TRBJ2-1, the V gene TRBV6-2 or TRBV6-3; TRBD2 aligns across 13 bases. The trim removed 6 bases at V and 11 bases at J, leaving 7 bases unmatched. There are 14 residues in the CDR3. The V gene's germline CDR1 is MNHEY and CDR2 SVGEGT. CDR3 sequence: CASSDPGLAGKQFF. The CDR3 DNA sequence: TGTGCCAGCAGCGATCCGGGACTAGCGGGGAAGCAGTTCTTC.

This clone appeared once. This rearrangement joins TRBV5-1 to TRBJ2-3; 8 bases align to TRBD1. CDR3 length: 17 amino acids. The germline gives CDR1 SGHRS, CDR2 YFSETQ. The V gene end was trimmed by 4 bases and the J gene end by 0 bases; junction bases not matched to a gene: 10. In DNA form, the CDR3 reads TGCGCCAGCAGCCAAACAACCTGGACAGGGAGCACAGATACGCAGTATTTT. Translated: CASSQTTWTGSTDTQYF.

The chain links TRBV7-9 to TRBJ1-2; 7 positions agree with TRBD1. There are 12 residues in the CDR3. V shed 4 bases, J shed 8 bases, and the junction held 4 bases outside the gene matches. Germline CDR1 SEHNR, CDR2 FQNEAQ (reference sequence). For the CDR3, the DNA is TGTGCCAGCAGCTCCGGGACAGTCGGCTACACCTTC. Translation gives CASSSGTVGYTF. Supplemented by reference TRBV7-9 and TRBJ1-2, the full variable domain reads DTGVSQNPRHKITKRGQNVTFRCDPISEHNRLYWYRQTLGQGPEFLTYFQNEAQLEKSRLLSDRFSAERPKGSFSTLEIQRTEQGDSAMYLCASSSGTVGYTFGSGTRLTVV.

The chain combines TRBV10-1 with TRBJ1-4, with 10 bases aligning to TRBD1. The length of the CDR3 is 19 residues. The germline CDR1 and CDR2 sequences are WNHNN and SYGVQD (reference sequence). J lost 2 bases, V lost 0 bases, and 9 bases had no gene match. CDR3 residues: CASSESDRGRNRTNEKLFF. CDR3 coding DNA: TGCGCCAGCAGTGAGTCGGACAGGGGGAGAAATAGGACTAATGAAAAACTGTTTTTT.

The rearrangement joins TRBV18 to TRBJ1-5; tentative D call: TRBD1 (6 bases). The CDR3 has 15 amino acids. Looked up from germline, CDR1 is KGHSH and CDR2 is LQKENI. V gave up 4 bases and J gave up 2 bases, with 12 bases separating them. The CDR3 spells CASSQTRQGNQPQHF. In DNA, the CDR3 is TGTGCCAGCTCACAAACCCGACAGGGCAATCAGCCCCAGCATTTT.

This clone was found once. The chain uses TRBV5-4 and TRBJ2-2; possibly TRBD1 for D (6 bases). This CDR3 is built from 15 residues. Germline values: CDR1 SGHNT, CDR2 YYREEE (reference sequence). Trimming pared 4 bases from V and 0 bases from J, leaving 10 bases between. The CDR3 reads CASSLRQANTGELFF. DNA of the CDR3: TGTGCCAGCAGCCTCAGACAGGCGAACACCGGGGAGCTGTTTTTT.